Reported below is one T cell receptor beta chain. The germline CDR1 and CDR2 sequences are SGHRS and YFSETQ. The CDR3 loop spans 16 amino acids. V lost 0 bases and J lost 3; bases outside the gene matches: 6. Profiled with immunoSEQ multiplex PCR; TCRdb holds only in-frame clones, not every one. The table records about 160,000 clones, approximately 96% of them present only once. The data originate from a study of control samples from healthy donors and cancer patients. The specimen sequenced was blood. The sequence was collected from a woman between 40 and 55 years old in good health. This rearrangement joins TRBV5-1 to TRBJ2-3, with 8 bases fitting TRBD2. CDR3 DNA sequence: TGCGCCAGCAGCTTGGCCGGGGGGGGCTTAACAGATACGCAGTATTTT. It is translated as CASSLAGGGLTDTQYF.